The 7 T cell receptor beta chains below were found in one sample sequenced in a study of regulatory T cells in long-lasting Graves disease (dated by TCRdb to the early 2020s). The time point label for this specimen denotes: newly diagnosed GD, antithyroid drugs for less than 3 months. For both TCR sequencing and RNA sequencing, RNA was extracted from PBMCs in TRIzol. Receptor amplification or capture employed multiplex PCR. Sequencing used an Illumina HiSeq 4000. iRepertoire HTBI primers and Arm-PCR amplification of CDR3 regions were used to construct TCR beta libraries. TCRdb ran its own pipeline on the public reads, namely fastp trimming at Q25 and MiXCR clone calling, and kept in-frame beta chains. Rows with one shared CDR3 protein collapse into an entry with the most common genes and DNA. This sample lists just over 600,000 distinct CDR3 sequences; approximately 15% were detected once. The top ten clonotypes cover 18% of the sample.

The sample also formed part of further work on T cells in Graves' hyperthyroidism and ophthalmopathy.

Sequencing was performed on peripheral blood mononuclear cells (PBMCs), taken at new diagnosis, from a patient treated with antithyroid drugs. Every receptor here comes from a woman in her 30s with Graves disease. Donor details come from another sample of the same person, matched by shared clones.

CDR3 amino acids: CASSVAAGQDYEQYF. The CDR3 coding sequence is TGTGCCAGCAGCGTAGCCGCCGGACAGGACTACGAGCAGTACTTC. V is TRBV9 and J is TRBJ2-7; 7 positions agree with TRBD1. Germline V gene sequence: CDR1 SGDLS, CDR2 YYNGEE. The CDR3 sequence is 15 residues long. J gave up 3 bases and V 0 bases, and 6 bases lay outside the gene matches.

The chain is built from TRBV18 and TRBJ2-7, with D possibly being TRBD1 or TRBD2 (6 bases each). The CDR3 loop spans 15 amino acids. The V end was cut by 1 base, the J end by 6 bases, with 16 bases between. CDR1 is KGHSH and CDR2 is LQKENI in the germline V gene. The CDR3 nucleotides read TGTGCCAGCTCACCACTGGCCCGGGGGCTGGGCGAGCAGTACTTC. Protein product: CASSPLARGLGEQYF.

The V call is TRBV28, the J call TRBJ1-1; D gene ambiguous. Germline V CDR1 and CDR2: MDHEN, SYDVKM. Trimming left V 4 bases short and J 4 bases short, with 13 bases between. This CDR3 comprises 14 residues. In nucleotides, the CDR3 is TGTGCCAGCAGTTATCGATCTGTTAGCACTGAAGCTTTCTTT. This codes for CASSYRSVSTEAFF.

This clonotype is medium-sized (0.01 to 0.1%) by share. The rearrangement links TRBV30 to TRBJ1-1, with 7 bases aligning to TRBD1. The CDR3 sequence is 17 residues long. After removal of 2 bases from V and 10 bases from J, the junction contained 22 bases not matched to a gene. Germline CDR1 is GTSNPN and CDR2 is SVGIG (reference sequence). CDR3 protein: CAWSPSILFYRGWPAFF. In DNA, the CDR3 is TGTGCCTGGAGTCCCTCTATCCTCTTCTACAGGGGTTGGCCAGCTTTCTTT.

The chain links TRBV6-2 or TRBV6-3 to TRBJ1-5; D is unclear. Between the trimmed V and J ends, which lost 5 bases and 3 bases, there was a span of 11 bases. CDR1 and CDR2 (germline): MNHEY, SVGEGT. The CDR3 runs 14 residues. The CDR3 region has the DNA TGTGCCAGCAGTGGAGGCCCGGTCAATCAGCCCCAGCATTTT. This gives the protein CASSGGPVNQPQHF.

This clonotype was seen ten or more times. The chain recombines TRBV28 with TRBJ1-1; D uncertain. The CDR3 consists of 12 residues. Germline CDR1 and CDR2: MDHEN and SYDVKM. Trimming removed 2 bases at V and 5 bases at J, with 6 bases between. The CDR3 protein is CASSLPGTEAFF. In DNA, the CDR3 is TGTGCCAGCAGTTTACCCGGGACTGAAGCTTTCTTT.

The chain has TRBV28 and TRBJ2-1; 8 positions match TRBD2. The CDR3 runs 16 residues. Germline V gene sequence: CDR1 MDHEN, CDR2 SYDVKM. Germline trimming cut 6 bases from V and 3 bases from J; bases unmatched to any gene: 10. The CDR3 DNA sequence: TGTGCCAGCAGCCGAACTAGCGGAGGCCTCTACAATGAGCAGTTCTTC. Amino acid sequence: CASSRTSGGLYNEQFF.